What follows are 27 T cell receptor beta chains derived from one specimen sequenced in a study of cytomegalovirus exposure and HLA in healthy donors. PCR employed 60 Vbeta and 13 Jbeta primers. Libraries were prepared by immunoSEQ multiplex PCR; TCRdb keeps only in-frame clonotypes and omits some of them. The data show hundreds of thousands of clones, roughly two thirds seen once. What was sequenced was PBMCs. The receptor set was obtained from a female donor in good health and CMV-seronegative.

This clone has only one observation. The rearrangement uses TRBV15 and TRBJ2-2, with a tentative D call TRBD2 (5 bases). Trimming left V 0 bases short and J 8 bases short, with 16 bases between. Germline loops: CDR1 LNHNV, CDR2 YYDKDF (reference sequence). The CDR3 runs 16 residues. This chain's CDR3 is CATSRDGGGGRGELFF. CDR3 nucleotide sequence: TGTGCCACCAGCAGAGATGGTGGAGGAGGCCGGGGGGAGCTGTTTTTT. The full variable domain, its missing parts supplied by reference TRBV15 and TRBJ2-2, is DAMVIQNPRYQVTQFGKPVTLSCSQTLNHNVMYWYQQKSSQAPKLLFHYYDKDFNNEADTPDNFQSRRPNTSFCFLDIRSPGLGDTAMYLCATSRDGGGGRGELFFGEGSRLTVL.

This clone was detected once. This chain connects TRBV11-3 to TRBJ2-1; 7 bases are shared with TRBD2. The V gene's germline CDR1 is SGHNT and CDR2 YENEEA. The length of the CDR3 is 15 residues. With 1 base clipped from V and 3 bases from J, the junction kept 3 bases outside the gene matches. The CDR3 reads CASSLGAGVYNEQFF. The CDR3 DNA reads as TGTGCCAGCAGCTTAGGGGCGGGAGTCTACAATGAGCAGTTCTTC.

The chain employs TRBV6-1 and TRBJ2-1, with 9 bases matching TRBD2. The junction had 10 bases not matched to a gene; V was cut back by 10 bases and J by 6 bases. Germline-derived CDR1 and CDR2 are MNHNS and SASEGT. The CDR3 length is 14 residues. The CDR3 loop reads CATLGLAPGNEQFF. The CDR3 DNA follows: TGTGCCACCTTAGGACTAGCGCCGGGCAATGAGCAGTTCTTC.

The gene calls are TRBV2 and TRBJ1-3; 8 bases are a match to TRBD1. CDR1 and CDR2 (germline): SNHLY, FYNNEI. This CDR3 region has 14 residues. With 5 bases clipped from V and 4 bases from J, the junction kept 4 bases outside the gene matches. This CDR3 is CASSLQGGGNTIYF. CDR3 DNA sequence: TGTGCCAGCAGTCTACAGGGGGGCGGAAACACCATATATTTT.

This chain connects TRBV6-6 to TRBJ2-1; 14 bases align to TRBD2. There are 13 residues in the CDR3. Per the germline V gene, CDR1 is MNHNY and CDR2 is SVGAGI (reference sequence). V lost 7 bases to trimming and J lost 8 bases; unmatched junction nucleotides: 1. The CDR3 nucleotides are TGTGCCAGCAAGACTAGCGGGAGGGATGAGCAGTTCTTC. It is translated as CASKTSGRDEQFF.

The chain's CDR3 is CASSPDRLNQPQHF. Written as DNA, the CDR3 is TGTGCCAGCAGCCCGGACAGGCTCAATCAGCCCCAGCATTTT. V gene TRBV6-6 combines with J gene TRBJ1-5; TRBD1 agrees at 7 bases. Germline V lookup: CDR1 MNHNY, CDR2 SVGAGI (reference sequence). The V segment lost 6 bases and the J segment 3 bases; nucleotides outside the gene matches: 5. There are 14 residues in the CDR3.

The CDR3 sequence is CAISESPAGTVVPHEQYF. CDR3 sequence (DNA): TGTGCCATCAGTGAGTCCCCCGCGGGCACAGTTGTTCCCCACGAGCAGTACTTC. The chain has TRBV10-3 and TRBJ2-7; TRBD2 is a possible D gene (5 bases). This CDR3 is 18 amino acids long. V lost 0 bases to trimming and J lost 5 bases, with 23 bases between them. The germline CDR1 and CDR2 sequences are ENHRY and SYGVKD.

The chain employs TRBV19 and TRBJ2-3; D is perhaps TRBD2 (6 bases). The CDR3 is made up of 15 amino acids. CDR1 LNHDA and CDR2 SQIVND come from the germline V gene (reference sequence). The ends were cut back, 6 bases at V and 1 base at J, with 14 bases in the middle. The CDR3 nucleotides are TGTGCCAGTAGCCGGGAGTATCGGGGCACAGATACGCAGTATTTT. Protein: CASSREYRGTDTQYF.

The gene calls are TRBV2 and TRBJ1-1; TRBD1 aligns across 10 bases. The CDR3 sequence is 15 residues long. The germline V gene has CDR1 SNHLY and CDR2 FYNNEI. The V segment lost 6 bases and the J segment 6 bases; nucleotides outside the gene matches: 10. CDR3 amino acids: CASRRQGAYGSEAFF. The DNA for the CDR3 is TGTGCCAGCAGAAGACAGGGGGCGTATGGCTCTGAAGCTTTCTTT.

The chain recombines TRBV7-2 with TRBJ2-5; 11 positions agree with TRBD2. Near its end, the DNA agrees better with TRBJ2-7, so the J call may be wrong. CDR1 is SGHTA and CDR2 is FQGNSA in the germline V gene. The CDR3 is 16 residues long. The CDR3 spells CASSFIASGRFSEQYF. CDR3 nucleotide sequence: TGTGCCAGCAGCTTTATCGCTAGCGGGAGGTTTAGCGAGCAGTACTTC.

This clone showed up just once. The chain combines TRBV6-5 with TRBJ1-2; TRBD1 matches 7 bases. Germline CDR1 reads MNHEY; CDR2 reads SVGAGI. Trimming took 4 bases from V and 7 from J; bases not matched to a gene: 9. CDR3 length: 14 residues. CDR3 sequence reads: CASSSLTGEAGYTF. CDR3 nucleotide sequence: TGTGCCAGCAGTTCCCTTACAGGGGAGGCTGGCTACACCTTC.

V usage is TRBV10-2 and J usage is TRBJ2-7, with 8 bases that match TRBD1. CDR3 size: 13 residues. CDR1 and CDR2 from the germline V gene are WSHSY and SAAADI. V dropped 8 bases and J dropped 2; count of bases not matched to a gene: 5. The chain's CDR3 is CASGGQAPYEQYF. The CDR3 DNA follows: TGCGCCAGCGGGGGACAGGCCCCCTACGAGCAGTACTTC.

This clone was observed a few times. The chain combines TRBV6-6 with TRBJ2-1; the D gene is possibly TRBD1 (6 bases). V was cut by 3 bases and J by 5 bases, with 17 bases left in between. This CDR3 spans 16 amino acids. Germline V lookup: CDR1 MNHNY, CDR2 SVGAGI (reference sequence). In DNA form, the CDR3 reads TGTGCCAGCAGTTATTACCACAGGGAAGGTGACAATGAGCAGTTCTTC. Encoded protein: CASSYYHREGDNEQFF.

The V and J genes are TRBV6-6 and TRBJ2-1; 12 bases are a match to TRBD1. CDR1 MNHNY and CDR2 SVGAGI come from the germline V gene (reference sequence). Trimming removed 6 bases from V and 6 bases from J; junction bases left unmatched: 6. The CDR3 spans 15 residues. The CDR3, as DNA: TGTGCCAGCAGACTGGGACAGGGGGCGGGCAATGAGCAGTTCTTC. Its translation: CASRLGQGAGNEQFF.

The V gene is TRBV5-4, the J gene TRBJ2-5; D possibly corresponds to TRBD1 (6 bases). The CDR3 sequence is 13 residues long. Trimming removed 4 bases at V and 1 base at J, with 8 bases between. Per the germline V gene, CDR1 is SGHNT and CDR2 is YYREEE (reference sequence). The CDR3 is CASSRDTQETQYF. Written as DNA, the CDR3 is TGTGCCAGCAGCCGGGACACCCAAGAGACCCAGTACTTC.

This clone was detected only once. The chain carries TRBV28 and TRBJ1-3; no reliable D call. Trimming took 3 bases from V and 4 from J, leaving 13 bases between them. The CDR3 totals 15 residues. Per germline, CDR1 MDHEN and CDR2 SYDVKM. As DNA, the CDR3 is TGTGCCAGCAGTTTGGTCAGATCGCTCGGAAACACCATATATTTT. It is translated as CASSLVRSLGNTIYF.

The chain joins TRBV13 to TRBJ2-2; 8 positions agree with TRBD1. Germline loops: CDR1 PRHDT, CDR2 FYEKMQ (reference sequence). CDR3 length equals 16 residues. After removal of 2 bases from V and 7 bases from J, the junction contained 9 bases not matched to a gene. For the CDR3, the DNA is TGTGCCAGCAGCTTAACCGGGACAGGCCCCATCGGGGAGCTGTTTTTT. This codes for CASSLTGTGPIGELFF.

The J gene is TRBJ1-3, the V gene TRBV5-1; the match to TRBD1 covers 9 bases. V lost 5 bases and J lost 0; bases outside the gene matches: 6. Germline V gives CDR1 SGHRS, CDR2 YFSETQ. This CDR3 region has 16 residues. The CDR3 sequence: CASSSLDRGSGNTIYF. CDR3 sequence (DNA): TGCGCCAGCAGTTCGTTGGACAGGGGCTCTGGAAACACCATATATTTT.

The genes are TRBV28 and TRBJ2-7; 8 bases align to TRBD2. CDR1 is MDHEN, CDR2 SYDVKM, per germline. J lost 7 bases, V lost 11 bases, and 19 bases had no gene match. CDR3 length: 15 amino acids. Here the CDR3 DNA reads TGTGCCGGCGCACCCGGAGGGGCGGGAGGTGGAGAGCAGTACTTC. It translates to CAGAPGGAGGGEQYF. Looking up the rest from reference TRBV28 and TRBJ2-7 gives the full variable domain: DVKVTQSSRYLVKRTGEKVFLECVQDMDHENMFWYRQDPGLGLRLIYFSYDVKMKEKGDIPEGYSVSREKKERFSLILESASTNQTSMYLCAGAPGGAGGGEQYFGPGTRLTVT.

The V and J genes are TRBV18 and TRBJ2-7, with a possible D match to TRBD2 (6 bases). In germline, CDR1 is KGHSH, CDR2 LQKENI. Trimming took off 6 bases at V and 6 bases at J, with 18 bases between the two ends. The CDR3 sequence is 14 residues long. The CDR3 region is CASSPTHPEGEQYF. The CDR3 DNA follows: TGTGCCAGCTCTCCGACACACCCGGAGGGCGAGCAGTACTTC.

The V and J genes are TRBV10-3 and TRBJ2-2; D ambiguous. The CDR3 is made up of 14 amino acids. The V end was cut by 5 bases, the J end by 0 bases, with 7 bases between. CDR1 and CDR2 from the germline V gene are ENHRY and SYGVKD. CDR3 sequence reads: CAISKLTNTGELFF. The CDR3 coding sequence is TGTGCCATCAGTAAACTGACGAACACCGGGGAGCTGTTTTTT.

This clone was observed a few times. This sequence joins TRBV13 and TRBJ2-3; D call uncertain. Germline CDR1 PRHDT, CDR2 FYEKMQ (reference sequence). Trimming pared 1 base from V and 3 bases from J, leaving 11 bases between. The CDR3 runs to 15 residues. The CDR3 DNA follows: TGTGCCAGCAGCTTAGCTCTGGAGAGAACAGATACGCAGTATTTT. This sequence encodes CASSLALERTDTQYF.

J is TRBJ1-3 and V is TRBV7-9, with a possible D match to TRBD1 (6 bases). Germline V gives CDR1 SEHNR, CDR2 FQNEAQ (reference sequence). V lost 4 bases and J lost 7, with 11 bases in between. This CDR3 is 13 amino acids long. The DNA of the CDR3 is TGTGCCAGCAGCTCGGGGACAAAGAACACCATATATTTT. Translating gives CASSSGTKNTIYF.

The CDR3 region is CASSRGTSGSYEQFF. CDR3 nucleotides: TGTGCCAGCAGCCGGGGGACTAGCGGGAGCTATGAGCAGTTCTTC. The V and J genes are TRBV11-2 and TRBJ2-1; 14 nucleotides match TRBD2. Germline CDR1 and CDR2: SGHAT and FQNNGV. The CDR3 is 15 residues long. V lost 5 bases and J lost 8; bases outside the gene matches: 5.

The chain has TRBV11-2 and TRBJ2-7; weak D call: TRBD2 (5 bases). Deletions cut 5 bases from V and 2 bases from J, with 10 bases between. The CDR3 runs 13 residues. Germline V lookup: CDR1 SGHAT, CDR2 FQNNGV. This CDR3 is CASSRGIAYEQYF. DNA for the CDR3: TGTGCCAGCAGCCGAGGGATCGCCTACGAGCAGTACTTC.

This clone has just one count. This chain connects TRBV7-2 to TRBJ2-3; a weak D match, TRBD2 (5 bases). The CDR3 has 15 residues. From germline, CDR1 is SGHTA and CDR2 FQGNSA. Trimming took off 1 base at V and 2 bases at J, with 10 bases between the two ends. The CDR3 nucleotides are TGTGCCAGCAGCTTAGGGACTGGTATCACAGATACGCAGTATTTT. Protein product: CASSLGTGITDTQYF.

J is TRBJ1-1 and V is TRBV10-1, with TRBD1 as a possible D gene (6 bases). From germline, CDR1 is WNHNN and CDR2 SYGVQD (reference sequence). Trimming stripped 5 bases from V and 8 bases from J, with 9 bases between. The CDR3 spans 11 residues. CDR3 nucleotide sequence: TGCGCCAGCAGTTCAGGGGCCGAAGCTTTCTTT. It codes for CASSSGAEAFF.